This T cell receptor (beta chain) was captured in a study of shared clonotypes between healthy human individuals. The V gene's germline CDR1 is SGHTA and CDR2 FQGTGA. V lost 1 base and J lost 2; bases outside the gene matches: 8. CDR3 length: 17 amino acids. Data came from immunoSEQ multiplex PCR; TCRdb stores just in-frame clones and leaves some out. The data contain about 1,900,000 clones, about 94% of them singletons. The naive CD8 subset, CD45RO-negative cells positively selected for CCR7, excluded terminally differentiated effector memory CD45RA+ cells. Study-wide points: It was observed that approximately 5% of naive CD4 clonotypes were shared across several donors.

On this clone itself: Its antigen remains unknown.

Sequencing used naive CD8+ T cells sorted from blood. This rearrangement joins TRBV7-3 to TRBJ2-3; TRBD2 matches 8 bases. The source of this sequence is a man between 18 and 29 years old in good health. In DNA, the CDR3 is TGTGCCAGCAGCTTAAGCGGGGGGCATTCGGTCACAGATACGCAGTATTTT. It yields the protein CASSLSGGHSVTDTQYF.